The present T cell receptor beta chain was sequenced within a study of patients and donors after allogeneic stem cell transplantation. The CDR3 runs to 15 residues. CDR1 and CDR2 from the germline V gene are MDHEN and SYDVKM. V shed 2 bases and J shed 3 bases, with 11 bases lying between them. From the RT-PCR reads, TCRdb called clonotypes with MiXCR, one entry per CDR3 protein. The sample lists hundreds of thousands of distinct CDR3 sequences, 16% seen once, with 7.2% in the top ten. The receptor comes from a human donor who was either an allogeneic HSCT recipient or a stem cell or donor lymphocyte infusion donor (not recorded which). It is not recorded whose cells these are; they may come from a transplant donor. The V gene is TRBV28, the J gene TRBJ2-1; D call uncertain. The sequencing sample was made of blood, either unsorted or a sorted T cell fraction (not recorded which). CDR3 sequence reads: CASSLVLVFYNEQFF. The DNA of the CDR3 is TGTGCCAGCAGTTTAGTCCTGGTCTTCTACAATGAGCAGTTCTTC.